A selection of T cell receptor beta chains follows, all from one sample in a study of T cells in tumors after PD-1 blockade. Assay: immunoSEQ multiplex PCR; the TCRdb copy retains only in-frame clones and omits some. The sample yields approximately 60,000 clones, approximately 79% seen once. The specimen was PBMCs, collected after anti-PD-1 treatment. The origin of the receptors is a human donor with basal cell carcinoma. CDR3s include the opening cysteine and the closing phenylalanine or tryptophan. D genes are given only for firm matches.

D gene	CDR3 length	V gene	J gene	CDR3 protein
NA	16	TRBV10-3	TRBJ2-7	CATSSLAGTGAYEQYF
NA	15	TRBV2	TRBJ2-1	CAVRVGEVIYNEQFF
NA	11	TRBV30	TRBJ1-1	CAWSPTREAFF
NA	16	TRBV6-1	TRBJ1-6	CASSEEYNRYNSPLHF
NA	13	TRBV30	TRBJ2-5	CAWSVGPRETQYF
NA	11	TRBV6-4	TRBJ2-1	CASSDRSEQFF
TRBD2	15	TRBV29-1	TRBJ2-3	CSVEDRGGLTDTQYF
NA	19	TRBV7-8	TRBJ1-4	CASSLANWGAKATNEKLFF
NA	15	TRBV2	TRBJ1-1	CASSVPAGLNTEAFF
TRBD2	17	TRBV19	TRBJ2-3	CASTSGGLAGGVDTQYF
NA	13	TRBV9	TRBJ2-3	CASNKGGADTQYF
NA	14	TRBV18	TRBJ1-4	CASSSGQANEKLFF
NA	13	TRBV5-1	TRBJ2-2	CASSLDSTGELFF
TRBD1	16	TRBV5-5	TRBJ1-5	CASRRTGGEGNQPQHF
NA	13	TRBV18	TRBJ2-2	CASSPRDRTELFF
NA	12	TRBV5-6	TRBJ2-7	CASSLYTGEQYF
TRBD2	15	TRBV7-2	TRBJ2-1	CASSLLAGDFNEQFF
NA	14	TRBV6-1	TRBJ2-2	CASSEGLDTGELFF
TRBD2	16	TRBV7-6	TRBJ2-1	CASSLALAGFYNEQFF
NA	13	TRBV4-1	TRBJ1-1	CASSQDTDTEAFF
NA	13	TRBV29-1	TRBJ2-7	CSDRRRGLNEQYF
TRBD1	16	TRBV28	TRBJ2-3	CASRGRGQGSTDTQYF
NA	15	TRBV4-2	TRBJ2-7	CASSQEDSSSYEQYF
TRBD2	18	TRBV30	TRBJ2-3	CAWSVAAGGPPPTDTQYF
TRBD1	13	TRBV29-1	TRBJ2-1	CSARDRGQNEQFF
NA	15	TRBV13	TRBJ1-3	CASSLEQGPGNTIYF
NA	15	TRBV6-1	TRBJ1-2	CASSELKGVAYGYTF
NA	14	TRBV6-5	TRBJ2-2	CASSPPRDTGELFF
NA	15	TRBV9	TRBJ1-5	CASSARGGEREPQHF
NA	13	TRBV29-1	TRBJ2-5	CSVEVPSQETQYF
TRBD1	14	TRBV6-5	TRBJ1-1	CASRQTGVNTEAFF
TRBD1	17	TRBV18	TRBJ1-1	CASSPQSVGQGRTEAFF
TRBD2	17	TRBV7-2	TRBJ2-1	CASRGLAGGSSYNEQFF
NA	14	TRBV5-1	TRBJ1-1	CASSLEGTNTEAFF
NA	13	TRBV29-1	TRBJ1-1	CSGQVGPQTEAFF
NA	16	TRBV6-5	TRBJ1-1	CASSYWGLGDGTEAFF
NA	15	TRBV3-1/TRBV3-2	TRBJ2-7	CASSQGRGATHEQYF